Listed below are T cell receptor beta chains from one sample, sequenced in a study of T cells after yellow fever vaccination. TCRdb re-analysed the 5' RACE reads in MiXCR, keeping a single row per CDR3 protein. The table shows over 45,000 distinct CDR3 sequences, with approximately 6% occurring only once. The material sequenced was PBMCs, either bulk or a sorted T-cell subset (CD4+, CD8+, memory, or dextramer-sorted; not recorded which), taken on the day of the yellow fever booster vaccination. These receptors were obtained from a man aged 18 to 30 who received the YFV17D yellow fever vaccine. Both conserved end residues are trimmed from each CDR3. A D gene is named only where the DNA matches it firmly.

>TRBV5-1|.|TRBJ2-3
ASAGGTFTDTQY
>TRBV27|.|TRBJ2-2
ASSSTGRYAGELF
>TRBV9|.|TRBJ2-5
ASSVVGGNQETQY
>TRBV12-3/TRBV12-4|TRBD1|TRBJ1-2
ASSQDRFFRYT
>TRBV20-1|.|TRBJ2-3
SARRTSTDTQY
>TRBV10-3|.|TRBJ1-6
AISDRQHNSPLH
>TRBV20-1|.|TRBJ2-5
SAREGRFQTQY
>TRBV12-3/TRBV12-4|.|TRBJ2-3
ASSIGPGTDTQY
>TRBV28|.|TRBJ2-2
ASTLGGSRTGELF
>TRBV7-2|.|TRBJ2-5
ASSLAKETQY
>TRBV7-9|.|TRBJ1-4
ASSLGGWVRPSTEKLF
>TRBV10-3|TRBD1|TRBJ1-2
AISGPGTGGGYGYT
>TRBV7-9|.|TRBJ2-5
ASSSWDRNQETQY
>TRBV7-9|TRBD1|TRBJ1-2
ASSLAWTGEVGYT
>TRBV4-1|.|TRBJ2-7
ASSQVDGPPDEQY